A selection of T cell receptor beta chains follows, all from one sample in a study of blood T cell repertoires in COVID-19. Only in-frame clones appear in the TCRdb table, and some are missing; sequencing was by immunoSEQ multiplex PCR. The sample consists of roughly 200,000 clones, approximately 90% of them appearing once. Material for sequencing was peripheral blood. The receptors here all came from a man aged 55-75 years with active or convalescent COVID-19. Each CDR3 is given with its conserved first and last residue. D genes are given only for firm matches. Rows may omit the clone size; those that give it use once, few, many or a size class.

V	J	size	D	DNA	CDR3
TRBV29-1	TRBJ1-1	.	.	TGCAGCGTTGGTCACTCCAGGGGAGCTTTCTTT	CSVGHSRGAFF
TRBV5-5	TRBJ2-2	.	TRBD1	TGTGCCAGCAGCTGGGACAGGATGACCGGGGAGCTGTTTTTT	CASSWDRMTGELFF
TRBV5-5	TRBJ1-5	.	.	TGTGCCAGCAGCTTGGAAGGAGGGCAATTCAATCAGCCCCAGCATTTT	CASSLEGGQFNQPQHF
TRBV6-5	TRBJ2-3	.	TRBD1	TGTGCCAGCAGGGGGACAGCTACTAGCACAGATACGCAGTATTTT	CASRGTATSTDTQYF
TRBV24-1	TRBJ1-1	.	.	TGTGCCACCAGTGATGGACTAAGCACAGGAGCTTTCTTT	CATSDGLSTGAFF
TRBV12-3/TRBV12-4	TRBJ1-2	.	.	TGTGCCAGCAGTTTTGGAGCCGTCTATGGCTACACCTTC	CASSFGAVYGYTF
TRBV18	TRBJ1-5	.	TRBD1	TGTGCCAGCTCACCGACGGGACAGGGATCGAGTCAGCCCCAGCATTTT	CASSPTGQGSSQPQHF
TRBV5-1	TRBJ1-2	.	.	TGCGCCAGCAGCTCGGACAAAACCTATGGCTACACCTTC	CASSSDKTYGYTF
TRBV24-1	TRBJ2-7	.	.	TGTGCCACCACGGAGTTCGGGGGAATCCACGAGCAGTACTTC	CATTEFGGIHEQYF
TRBV18	TRBJ2-7	.	TRBD2	TGTGCCAGCTCATCGGGACTAGCGGGCTTATACGAGCAGTACTTC	CASSSGLAGLYEQYF
TRBV3-1/TRBV3-2	TRBJ2-3	.	TRBD2	TGTGCCAGCAGCCAAGATGCCTTAGCGGGGGGTGGAGATACGCAGTATTTT	CASSQDALAGGGDTQYF
TRBV9	TRBJ2-7	.	TRBD1	TGTGCCAGCAGCGGAGGGACAGGTCTCTCCTACGAGCAGTACTTC	CASSGGTGLSYEQYF
TRBV3-1/TRBV3-2	TRBJ2-3	.	.	TGTGCCAGCAGCCGAACTCATACAGATACGCAGTATTTT	CASSRTHTDTQYF
TRBV27	TRBJ2-7	.	.	TGTGCCAGCAGTTTATTCGGGGAGCCCTACGAGCAGTACTTC	CASSLFGEPYEQYF
TRBV2	TRBJ1-3	.	.	TGTGCCAGCAGTGAAGAGGGGGGGCCTGGAAACACCATATATTTT	CASSEEGGPGNTIYF
TRBV7-3	TRBJ2-1	.	TRBD1	TGTGCCAGCAGCTTCGGACAGGGAGGCAATGAGCAGTTCTTC	CASSFGQGGNEQFF
TRBV7-6	TRBJ2-6	few	.	TGTGCCAGCAGTCAAGGGGGTTCGGGACCTGGGGCCAACGTCCTGACTTTC	CASSQGGSGPGANVLTF
TRBV20-1	TRBJ2-1	.	TRBD1	TGCAGTGCTAGTCGACGGACAGGGTGGACCGGGGGCTTCCATGAGCAGTTCTTC	CSASRRTGWTGGFHEQFF
TRBV7-3	TRBJ2-5	.	TRBD1	TGTGCCAGCAGCCGGGACAGGGGGCGAGAGACCCAGTACTTC	CASSRDRGRETQYF
TRBV2	TRBJ1-5	.	TRBD1	TGTGCCAGCAGTGAACAGGGGGGCAATCAGCCCCAGCATTTT	CASSEQGGNQPQHF
TRBV7-9	TRBJ2-1	.	TRBD2	TGTGCCAGCAGCTACGGGGAGGGGCTCGATGAGCAGTTCTTC	CASSYGEGLDEQFF
TRBV24-1	TRBJ2-3	.	.	TGTGCCACCAGTGACCCAGTCGACACAGATACGCAGTATTTT	CATSDPVDTDTQYF
TRBV5-1	TRBJ1-2	once	.	TGCGCCAGCAGCCTAGGGGCAGGGAATGGCTACACCTTC	CASSLGAGNGYTF
TRBV6-5	TRBJ2-3	.	.	TGTGCCAGCGGGGCAGGGGGCACAGATACGCAGTATTTT	CASGAGGTDTQYF
TRBV5-1	TRBJ1-1	.	TRBD1	TGCGCCAGCAGCTATGGGACAGGAAACATGAACACTGAAGCTTTCTTT	CASSYGTGNMNTEAFF
TRBV4-1	TRBJ1-1	.	.	TGCGCCAGCAGCCAAGAGCCATTTTCAGGGTACACTGAAGCTTTCTTT	CASSQEPFSGYTEAFF
TRBV15	TRBJ2-2	.	TRBD1	TGTGCCACCAGCGGACAGGCAATGAACACCGGGGAGCTGTTTTTT	CATSGQAMNTGELFF
TRBV7-8	TRBJ1-4	.	.	TGTGCCAGCAGCTTAGCGGGGAAAGGGGCTAATGAAAAACTGTTTTTT	CASSLAGKGANEKLFF
TRBV12-5	TRBJ1-4	.	.	TGTGCTAGTGGTTTGGTACTGGGGGCGCGGGTTGAAAAACTGTTTTTT	CASGLVLGARVEKLFF
TRBV9	TRBJ1-2	once	TRBD1	TGTGCCAGCAGCGCCAGAGGGGGACAGGGGTCCTATGGCTACACCTTC	CASSARGGQGSYGYTF
TRBV19	TRBJ1-5	.	.	TGTGCCAGTAGTATTGGGGCGGGGGAGAAGCCCCAGCATTTT	CASSIGAGEKPQHF
TRBV4-1	TRBJ1-6	.	TRBD1	TGCGCCAGCAGCCGGAGCGGGACAGGGGTTAATTCACCCCTCCACTTT	CASSRSGTGVNSPLHF
TRBV7-9	TRBJ2-1	.	TRBD2	TGTGCCAGCAGCTTAGATCAGCGGGGGTACAATGAGCAGTTCTTC	CASSLDQRGYNEQFF
TRBV19	TRBJ1-6	.	.	TGTGCCAGTTCCGACCGGAGCTCCTATAATTCACCCCTCCACTTT	CASSDRSSYNSPLHF
TRBV12-5	TRBJ1-5	.	TRBD1	TGTGCTAGTGGAAGTCAGGGGGCGCAGAGGAGTCAGCCCCAGCATTTT	CASGSQGAQRSQPQHF
TRBV5-1	TRBJ1-6	.	TRBD1	TGCGCCAGCAGTCTCGGACAGGGGAGTTCACCCCTCCACTTT	CASSLGQGSSPLHF
TRBV10-2	TRBJ2-1	.	.	TGCGCCAGCAGCAGGGGGGTAGGGAATGAGCAGTTCTTC	CASSRGVGNEQFF
TRBV5-1	TRBJ1-5	.	TRBD1	TGCGCCAGCAGCGCGGGACAGGGCAGTCAGCCCCAGCATTTT	CASSAGQGSQPQHF
TRBV6-5	TRBJ1-2	.	TRBD1	TGTGCCAGCAGTTTGACAGGGCTCTATGGCTACACCTTC	CASSLTGLYGYTF
TRBV21-1	TRBJ1-2	.	.	TGTGCCAGCAGCAAAGTGGTGGCCAGGGGGCGGGATGGCTACACCTTC	CASSKVVARGRDGYTF
TRBV6-5	TRBJ1-2	.	TRBD1	TGTGCCAGCGGCACAGGGGGCGTGGGGAGGTTTGGCTACACCTTC	CASGTGGVGRFGYTF
TRBV20-1	TRBJ2-1	.	TRBD2	TGCAGTGCTAGTCGCCCTAGCGGGGGCAATGAGCAGTTCTTC	CSASRPSGGNEQFF
TRBV5-1	TRBJ2-3	.	.	TGCGCCAGCAGCTTGGGTAGCCGGGCAGATACGCAGTATTTT	CASSLGSRADTQYF
TRBV30	TRBJ1-2	.	.	TGTGCCTGGAGTCCAGGGGTCAATGGCTACACCTTC	CAWSPGVNGYTF